Listed here are 10 T cell receptor beta chains from one sample, sequenced in a study of beta chain features in type 1 diabetes. Overall study results and limits: Shorter TCRB CDR3s, moderately but significantly so, marked every one of the four CD4+ subsets in Type 1 diabetes patients.

These receptors' targets are unknown. All of the isolated RNA was reverse transcribed, so expressed TCRB transcripts were sequenced. Libraries were prepared by immunoSEQ multiplex PCR; TCRdb keeps only in-frame clonotypes and omits some of them. The table lists 200,000 to 250,000 clones, around 14% of them singletons. Sequencing used naive CD4+ T cells from blood. The receptors were gathered from a man aged 25-45 years with type 1 diabetes.

CDR3 bases: TGTGCCAGCACCCACGGGAGTAACACCGGGGAGCTGTTTTTT. This encodes CASTHGSNTGELFF. This chain links TRBV9 with TRBJ2-2; a possible D gene is TRBD2 (6 bases). Trimming removed 6 bases at V and 2 bases at J, with 11 bases between. Germline CDR1 and CDR2: SGDLS and YYNGEE. The CDR3 is 14 amino acids.

The V gene is TRBV4-2, the J gene TRBJ2-5; the match to TRBD2 covers 10 bases. Trimming cost V 1 base and J 4 bases; bases outside gene matches: 6. Germline CDR1 is LGHNA and CDR2 is YNFKEQ. The CDR3 has 16 residues. The CDR3: CASSQVSGGAGETQYF. The CDR3 DNA follows: TGTGCCAGCAGCCAAGTGAGCGGGGGGGCCGGAGAGACCCAGTACTTC.

This clone was counted a few times. The J gene is TRBJ1-2, the V gene TRBV6-1; TRBD1 matches 7 bases. Germline V lookup: CDR1 MNHNS, CDR2 SASEGT. The CDR3 has 14 residues. V gave up 6 bases and J gave up 2 bases; unmatched junction bases: 6. The DNA for the CDR3 is TGTGCCAGCAGAGCCGGGACAGCGAACTATGGCTACACCTTC. Translation: CASRAGTANYGYTF.

The chain recombines TRBV29-1 with TRBJ1-4; tentative D call: TRBD1 (6 bases). The CDR3 has 13 residues. The V and J ends lost 3 bases and 6 bases respectively, with 11 bases between them. Per the germline V gene, CDR1 is SQVTM and CDR2 is ANQGSEA. The CDR3 DNA is TGCAGCGTTGAGGCAGGGGCGGATGAAAAACTGTTTTTT. This codes for CSVEAGADEKLFF.

This clone was seen a few times. This rearrangement joins TRBV7-9 to TRBJ2-3; 9 bases agree with TRBD1. This CDR3 spans 16 amino acids. V was clipped by 4 bases and J by 4 bases; unmatched bases: 9. The germline CDR1 and CDR2 sequences are SEHNR and FQNEAQ (reference sequence). This CDR3 is CASSYLQGARADTQYF. CDR3 nucleotide sequence: TGTGCCAGCAGCTACCTACAGGGGGCGCGGGCAGATACGCAGTATTTT.

This sequence joins TRBV27 and TRBJ2-1; 10 nucleotides line up with TRBD2. This CDR3 is 16 amino acids long. The V and J ends lost 5 bases and 3 bases, in that order; junction bases with no gene match: 7. CDR1 MNHEY and CDR2 SMNVEV come from the germline V gene (reference sequence). The CDR3 sequence is CASSNLAGGNYNEQFF. The CDR3 nucleotides are TGTGCCAGCAGTAACTTAGCGGGAGGTAACTACAATGAGCAGTTCTTC.

This clone was seen a single time. The rearrangement uses TRBV30 and TRBJ1-2; D might be TRBD1 (6 bases). The CDR3 sequence is 13 residues long. CDR1 is GTSNPN, CDR2 SVGIG, per germline (reference sequence). The V and J ends lost 5 bases and 3 bases respectively, with 13 bases between them. The CDR3 spells CAWGREGDYGYTF. The DNA for the CDR3 is TGTGCCTGGGGACGAGAGGGGGACTATGGCTACACCTTC.

The J gene is TRBJ2-1, the V gene TRBV4-1; the match to TRBD2 covers 7 bases. V shed 0 bases, J shed 4 bases, and the junction held 9 bases outside the gene matches. The CDR3 extends over 17 amino acids. Germline values: CDR1 MGHRA, CDR2 YSYEKL. The CDR3 coding sequence is TGCGCCAGCAGCCAAGATTCGGAGCGGGGCGGGTACAATGAGCAGTTCTTC. It translates to CASSQDSERGGYNEQFF.

This chain uses TRBV6-1 with TRBJ1-2; D gene ambiguous. Germline assignment: CDR1 MNHNS and CDR2 SASEGT. This CDR3 region has 12 residues. The germline V and J ends were trimmed by 6 bases and 6 bases, with 11 bases remaining between them. CDR3: CASRISLDGYTF. The CDR3 DNA sequence: TGTGCCAGCAGGATCTCTTTAGATGGCTACACCTTC.

This clone was seen more than once but under ten times. The chain employs TRBV30 and TRBJ1-5, with 10 positions matching TRBD1. Germline values: CDR1 GTSNPN, CDR2 SVGIG (reference sequence). Losses at the gene ends were 2 bases for V and 1 base for J; bases not matched to a gene: 5. The CDR3 consists of 16 residues. The CDR3 bases are TGTGCCTGGAGTAGAGGACAGGGGGAGAGCAATCAGCCCCAGCATTTT. Translated, it gives CAWSRGQGESNQPQHF.